This TCR beta chain was found in a study of cytomegalovirus exposure and HLA in healthy donors. Whole-study results and caveats: Most observed TCR sequences were rare, whereas some public TCRs were detected in many donors. Certain sequence variants were highly shared and formed a cluster, and this cluster was likely a sequencing artifact.

PCR employed 60 Vbeta and 13 Jbeta primers. TCRdb's table, derived via immunoSEQ multiplex PCR, lists solely in-frame clones and lacks some. The sample holds about 210,000 clones, about 81% seen once. The count of this clone is one. The antigen remains unidentified. Unmatched junction bases numbered 11, after V lost 6 bases and J lost 1 base. There are 19 residues in the CDR3. Germline V lookup: CDR1 LGHNT, CDR2 FRNRAP. The TCR was taken from a man in his forties in good health and CMV-seropositive. This chain joins TRBV12-5 and TRBJ2-2, with 13 bases aligning to TRBD2. The sequenced sample was PBMCs. This CDR3 is CASGGRTSGSWLNTGELFF. Here the CDR3 DNA reads TGTGCTAGTGGGGGAAGGACTAGCGGGAGTTGGCTGAACACCGGGGAGCTGTTTTTT.